One and the same sample provided the 7 T cell receptor beta chains below, sequenced in a study of human T cells and chemical hapten exposure. Time point defined: patch test 1, 2 weeks after DPC sensitization. Noted treatment: therapeutic diphenylcyclopropenone sensitization with weekly scalp DPC. TCRdb processed the RACE reads anew with MiXCR; each CDR3 protein has one entry. The table has tens of thousands of distinct CDR3 sequences, about 10% seen once; the top ten hold roughly 4.2%. This specimen consisted of whole blood, obtained in connection with sensitization to the hapten diphenylcyclopropenone (DPC). Receptors originate from a woman in her 50s with alopecia areata. Some clones in this sample may be carry-over from other donors' samples.

The chain employs TRBV10-2 and TRBJ2-1; 9 nucleotides line up with TRBD2. The CDR3 is 19 residues long. With 6 bases clipped from V and 2 bases from J, the junction kept 17 bases outside the gene matches. Germline CDR1 and CDR2: WSHSY and SAAADI. CDR3 in amino acids: CASRQESPGLAQTYNEQFF. The CDR3 DNA reads TGCGCCAGCAGGCAAGAATCTCCGGGACTAGCTCAGACCTACAATGAGCAGTTCTTC.

This clonotype was seen repeatedly, ten times or more. The gene calls are TRBV20-1 and TRBJ2-4; D may be TRBD2 (5 bases). This CDR3 is 13 amino acids long. Germline CDR1 and CDR2: DFQATT and SNEGSKA (reference sequence). Deletions cut 5 bases from V and 1 base from J, with 9 bases between. The CDR3 loop is CSAAGEAKNIQYF. The CDR3 DNA sequence: TGCAGTGCTGCCGGGGAGGCCAAAAACATTCAGTACTTC.

This clonotype was seen a handful of times. The rearrangement joins TRBV7-2 to TRBJ2-2, with D perhaps matching TRBD1 (5 bases). The CDR3 runs 14 residues. Germline CDR1 SGHTA, CDR2 FQGNSA. Trimming took off 6 bases at V and 0 bases at J, with 8 bases between the two ends. This CDR3 is CASSRTPNTGELFF. For the CDR3, the DNA is TGTGCCAGCAGTCGGACACCGAACACCGGGGAGCTGTTTTTT.

The J gene is TRBJ1-2, the V gene TRBV7-2; D unresolved. V was cut by 5 bases and J by 3 bases, with 7 bases left in between. Per the germline V gene, CDR1 is SGHTA and CDR2 is FQGNSA. The CDR3 sequence is 12 residues long. CDR3 in DNA: TGTGCCAGCAGCCCAACAGACTATGGCTACACCTTC. It encodes CASSPTDYGYTF.

This clonotype was found a few times. V is TRBV11-2 and J is TRBJ2-3; 7 nucleotides line up with TRBD2. CDR1 is SGHAT, CDR2 FQNNGV, per germline. J lost 1 base, V lost 1 base, and 8 bases had no gene match. The CDR3 is 17 amino acids. The CDR3 loop reads CASSLVLGGSGTDTQYF. CDR3 DNA: TGTGCCAGCAGCTTAGTGTTGGGCGGGAGTGGCACAGATACGCAGTATTTT.

This clonotype has a handful of counts. The rearrangement links TRBV24-1 to TRBJ2-1; D is ambiguous. The CDR3 length is 11 residues. The V end lost 6 bases, the J end lost 7 bases, and 6 bases lay between the germline ends. The germline CDR1 and CDR2 sequences are KGHDR and SFDVKD. The CDR3 nucleotides are TGTGCCACCAGTTGGGGAAATGAGCAGTTCTTC. Translation gives CATSWGNEQFF.

This clonotype was picked up one time. The chain links TRBV20-1 to TRBJ2-7; the D call may be TRBD1 or TRBD2 (5 bases each). The V end lost 3 bases, the J end lost 3 bases, and 21 bases lay between the germline ends. Germline CDR1 reads DFQATT; CDR2 reads SNEGSKA (reference sequence). CDR3 size: 16 residues. Written as DNA, the CDR3 is TGCAGTGCTAGCCCCTCCTCGCGTTGGGGGTACTACGAGCAGTACTTC. This translates into CSASPSSRWGYYEQYF.